Sequencing of this TCR beta chain was carried out in a study of blood T cell repertoires in COVID-19. Study-level background: Researchers got acute and convalescent COVID-19 samples from the United States, Italy and Spain. Sources were T cells, B-cell-depleted T cells, or PBMCs; the material itself was cDNA or gDNA.

Some clones are missing from TCRdb's copy, which holds only in-frame ones; the method was immunoSEQ multiplex PCR. This sample has about 120,000 clones; 85% occur once, and the top ten carry roughly 11%. The V gene lost 0 bases and the J gene lost 7 bases, with 10 bases spanning the gap. Germline-derived CDR1 and CDR2 are SEHNR and FQNEAQ (reference sequence). The CDR3 covers 14 residues. The origin of this receptor is a man older than 75 with acute or convalescent COVID-19. The sample taken for sequencing was peripheral blood. The chain employs TRBV7-9 and TRBJ1-5; D gene uncertain. CDR3: CASSLAGSGQPQHF. The CDR3 DNA reads as TGTGCCAGCAGCTTAGCGGGTAGCGGGCAGCCCCAGCATTTT.